The 14 T cell receptor beta chains reported below all come from one sample, sequenced in a study of shared T cell receptors in the human thymus. Sequenced by immunoSEQ multiplex PCR; TCRdb stores in-frame clones only, minus some. The sample yields some 720,000 clones, roughly 90% seen once. The sample was also linked to a second study, of human thymus T cells.

The specimen sequenced was thymocytes. These receptors all come from a boy under three years old with a congenital heart defect.

This clone was seen a single time. The V call is TRBV11-3, the J call TRBJ2-1; possibly TRBD2 for D (5 bases). From germline, CDR1 is SGHNT and CDR2 YENEEA. Trimming took off 5 bases at V and 1 base at J, with 24 bases between the two ends. This CDR3 has 19 residues. CDR3 amino acids: CASSPSWYIGGPSYNEQFF. DNA for the CDR3: TGTGCCAGCAGCCCGTCGTGGTATATAGGAGGCCCATCCTACAATGAGCAGTTCTTC.

The chain employs TRBV12-5 and TRBJ1-5; a possible D gene is TRBD1 (6 bases). The CDR3 is 16 residues long. V was pared by 5 bases and J by 1 base, with 15 bases between. Germline V lookup: CDR1 LGHNT, CDR2 FRNRAP. CDR3 DNA sequence: TGTGCTAGTGGTCCCCACGGCAGGGGAAGCAATCAGCCCCAGCATTTT. Translation: CASGPHGRGSNQPQHF.

V gene TRBV7-8 combines with J gene TRBJ2-7, with a weak D call TRBD1 (6 bases). The CDR3 has 16 amino acids. The V end was cut by 2 bases, the J end by 3 bases, with 17 bases between. Germline V gives CDR1 SGHVS, CDR2 FQNEAQ. DNA for the CDR3: TGTGCCAGCAGCTTACACACCGACAGGAGCAACTACGAGCAGTACTTC. It is translated as CASSLHTDRSNYEQYF.

This chain links TRBV4-2 with TRBJ2-1; TRBD2 matches at 9 bases. CDR1 is LGHNA, CDR2 YNFKEQ, per germline. V lost 3 bases and J lost 7; bases outside the gene matches: 7. CDR3 length: 15 amino acids. CDR3 sequence reads: CASSHVSGSENEQFF. CDR3 DNA: TGTGCCAGCAGCCACGTTAGCGGGAGTGAAAATGAGCAGTTCTTC.

This chain joins TRBV6-5 and TRBJ1-5; D perhaps matches TRBD1 (5 bases). CDR1 MNHEY and CDR2 SVGAGI come from the germline V gene. V lost 10 bases to trimming and J lost 1 base, with 17 bases between them. This CDR3 contains 15 residues. For the CDR3, the DNA is TGTGCCACCAAGGGGAGGCAGGCCAGCAATCAGCCCCAGCATTTT. It yields the protein CATKGRQASNQPQHF.

This sequence joins TRBV28 and TRBJ1-5; TRBD1 might be the D (5 bases). Germline V lookup: CDR1 MDHEN, CDR2 SYDVKM. The CDR3 is 14 amino acids. V lost 6 bases and J lost 2, with 11 bases in between. This chain's CDR3 is CASRVGRGNQPQHF. The DNA for the CDR3 is TGTGCCAGCAGGGTTGGCAGGGGCAATCAGCCCCAGCATTTT.

The rearrangement uses TRBV27 and TRBJ1-4; 10 bases align to TRBD1. The J segment lost 0 bases and the V segment lost 5 bases, leaving 3 bases of the junction unmatched. The CDR3 contains 16 residues. Germline V CDR1 and CDR2: MNHEY, SMNVEV (reference sequence). The CDR3 DNA is TGTGCCAGCAGTCCGGACAGGGGGACAACTAATGAAAAACTGTTTTTT. It codes for CASSPDRGTTNEKLFF.

The chain links TRBV19 to TRBJ1-4; 9 nucleotides align to TRBD1. J gave up 2 bases and V 11 bases, and 18 bases lay outside the gene matches. Germline CDR1 LNHDA, CDR2 SQIVND (reference sequence). The CDR3 contains 18 residues. The CDR3 is CAEVVKQGAGWTNEKLFF. CDR3 DNA: TGTGCCGAAGTAGTAAAACAGGGGGCTGGTTGGACTAATGAAAAACTGTTTTTT.

This clone was seen once. The rearrangement links TRBV15 to TRBJ1-2; 11 bases fit TRBD1. The germline V gene encodes CDR1 LNHNV and CDR2 YYDKDF (reference sequence). The CDR3 covers 15 residues. J lost 6 bases, V lost 3 bases, and 6 bases had no gene match. The CDR3 region is CATSRGTGGENGYTF. The DNA of the CDR3 is TGTGCCACCAGCAGGGGGACAGGGGGAGAGAATGGCTACACCTTC.

The rearrangement links TRBV2 to TRBJ2-5; 9 bases fit TRBD2. CDR1 SNHLY and CDR2 FYNNEI come from the germline V gene. The CDR3 is 16 residues long. J lost 4 bases, V lost 4 bases, and 10 bases had no gene match. CDR3 sequence reads: CASSAEVAGAGETQYF. CDR3 bases: TGTGCCAGCAGTGCCGAGGTAGCGGGAGCTGGAGAGACCCAGTACTTC.

This clone was counted between two and nine times. The V call is TRBV4-3, the J call TRBJ2-7; the match to TRBD2 covers 10 bases. In germline, CDR1 is LGHNA, CDR2 YSLEER. The CDR3 has 16 residues. With 3 bases clipped from V and 3 bases from J, the junction kept 8 bases outside the gene matches. The CDR3 region is CASSHSPGTSVYEQYF. CDR3 coding DNA: TGCGCCAGCAGCCACTCTCCCGGGACTAGCGTCTACGAGCAGTACTTC.

This sequence joins TRBV30 and TRBJ1-5; TRBD1 is a possible D gene (5 bases). Germline V gene sequence: CDR1 GTSNPN, CDR2 SVGIG (reference sequence). Between the trimmed V and J ends, which lost 5 bases and 4 bases, there was a span of 15 bases. The CDR3 loop spans 14 amino acids. The CDR3 DNA is TGTGCCTGGGGGGCCCAAGGGGATAATCAGCCCCAGCATTTT. This encodes CAWGAQGDNQPQHF. Drawing the rest from reference TRBV30 and TRBJ1-5, the complete variable domain is SQTIHQWPATLVQPVGSPLSLECTVEGTSNPNLYWYRQAAGRGLQLLFYSVGIGQISSEVPQNLSASRPQDRQFILSSKKLLLSDSGFYLCAWGAQGDNQPQHFGDGTRLSIL.

The chain employs TRBV27 and TRBJ2-1; TRBD2 might be the D (5 bases). The V and J ends lost 8 bases and 4 bases respectively, with 18 bases between them. CDR3 length: 15 residues. Germline loops: CDR1 MNHEY, CDR2 SMNVEV (reference sequence). CDR3 region: CASSGELLNYNEQFF. The CDR3 coding sequence is TGTGCCAGCTCCGGGGAACTGCTAAATTACAATGAGCAGTTCTTC.

V usage is TRBV11-2 and J usage is TRBJ2-1; 7 positions agree with TRBD2. The CDR3 covers 15 residues. Germline V gene sequence: CDR1 SGHAT, CDR2 FQNNGV. The ends lost 5 bases at V and 3 bases at J; junction bases unmatched: 7. In DNA, the CDR3 is TGTGCCAGCAGCCCTAGCGGAGGAGGCTACAATGAGCAGTTCTTC. This sequence encodes CASSPSGGGYNEQFF.